Listed below are T cell receptor beta chains from one sample, sequenced in a study of blood T cell repertoires in COVID-19. Only in-frame clones appear in the TCRdb table, and some are missing; sequencing was by immunoSEQ multiplex PCR. This sample carries 90,000 to 100,000 clones, approximately 84% of them seen once, and the ten largest clones take 17%. The material sequenced was peripheral blood. The source is a woman in her sixties or seventies with acute or convalescent COVID-19. The conserved cysteine and the conserved F or W are not part of the CDR3 here.

V,J,CDR3
TRBV7-9,TRBJ1-4,ASSFRQVDEKLF
TRBV2,TRBJ2-7,ASSDSVGGITVEQY
TRBV2,TRBJ2-7,ASRIGTGGSYEQY
TRBV5-6,TRBJ2-7,ASSIDRVYEQY
TRBV5-1,TRBJ2-7,ASSFNRDYEQY
TRBV12-3/TRBV12-4,TRBJ2-7,ASREQGYEQY
TRBV25-1,TRBJ2-5,ASSAGTGFGETQY
TRBV7-4,TRBJ2-7,ASSPRIYEQY
TRBV28,TRBJ1-3,ASSSQAGNTIY
TRBV27,TRBJ2-1,ASRLLAGGVYEQF
TRBV2,TRBJ1-1,ASSGGAVSEAF
TRBV6-4,TRBJ1-6,ASSRDRDSPLH
TRBV9,TRBJ2-3,ASSVVASPTDTQY
TRBV4-1,TRBJ2-3,ASSQVYQRGSRTDTQY
TRBV9,TRBJ1-6,ASSEGAGGDSPLH
TRBV27,TRBJ2-2,ASSFSLAASGELF
TRBV4-3,TRBJ2-3,ASSQTQGFAQY
TRBV6-5,TRBJ1-2,ASSWDRVEGYT
TRBV10-3,TRBJ1-1,AIRTGTGDREAF
TRBV7-7,TRBJ2-1,ASSPRTSGGADEQF
TRBV7-9,TRBJ1-2,ASSHNRDERRDGYT
TRBV23-1,TRBJ1-5,ASSQSNEQLYQPQH
TRBV7-3,TRBJ2-2,ATTRGNPGELF
TRBV19,TRBJ1-4,ASSVSGGQINEKLF
TRBV12-3/TRBV12-4,TRBJ1-5,ASSSTDNQPQH
TRBV2,TRBJ2-5,ASTLQGQVGETQY
TRBV3-1/TRBV3-2,TRBJ2-1,ASSQDTGWGEQF
TRBV7-9,TRBJ1-2,ASSNYHRGRNYGYT
TRBV3-1/TRBV3-2,TRBJ1-5,ASSQGIGGQPQH
TRBV4-2,TRBJ2-5,ASSQDNSRPETQY